A selection of T cell receptor beta chains follows, all from one sample in a study of cytomegalovirus exposure and HLA in healthy donors. Measured with immunoSEQ multiplex PCR; TCRdb has only the in-frame clones, and not every one. The table includes 110,000 or so clones, 74% detected once. Sequencing used PBMCs. These TCRs come from a middle-aged woman in good health and CMV-seropositive. CDR3s include the opening cysteine and the closing phenylalanine or tryptophan. A D gene is named only where the DNA matches it firmly. The size entry is marked missing in some rows and otherwise reads once, few, many or a size class.

D	size	J	V	CDR3	DNA
-	-	TRBJ1-1	TRBV18	CASSPPGRKNTEVFF	TGTGCCAGCTCACCACCGGGCAGGAAGAACACTGAAGTTTTCTTT
-	-	TRBJ1-2	TRBV5-4	CASSPRGQNYGYTF	TGTGCCAGCAGTCCCCGTGGACAAAACTATGGCTACACCTTC
TRBD1	-	TRBJ1-2	TRBV5-1	CASSLWTGGVAGYTF	TGCGCCAGCAGCCTCTGGACAGGGGGCGTCGCTGGCTACACCTTC
TRBD1	-	TRBJ2-5	TRBV4-1	CASSQWTGGGETQYF	TGCGCCAGCAGCCAATGGACAGGGGGCGGAGAGACCCAGTACTTC
TRBD2	-	TRBJ2-3	TRBV7-2	CASSLSGGAYTQYF	TGTGCCAGCAGTCTTAGCGGGGGGGCATATACGCAGTATTTT
-	-	TRBJ2-3	TRBV7-2	CASSFAGASTDTQYF	TGTGCCAGCAGCTTCGCGGGGGCCAGCACAGATACGCAGTATTTT
-	-	TRBJ1-1	TRBV29-1	CSVSPGGQTEAFF	TGCAGCGTTTCCCCCGGCGGGCAGACTGAAGCTTTCTTT
TRBD1	few	TRBJ1-2	TRBV6-5	CASTYGDRGQGGYTF	TGTGCCAGCACCTACGGCGACAGGGGGCAAGGTGGCTACACCTTC
-	-	TRBJ1-1	TRBV7-6	CASSPNQGTEAFF	TGTGCCAGCAGCCCGAACCAGGGCACTGAAGCTTTCTTT
-	-	TRBJ2-3	TRBV4-2	CASSQDPLRGRGGTDTQYF	TGTGCCAGCAGCCAAGATCCATTGCGGGGAAGGGGCGGTACAGATACGCAGTATTTT
-	once	TRBJ1-1	TRBV5-1	CASSLGGQNTEAFF	TGCGCCAGCAGCTTGGGGGGACAGAACACTGAAGCTTTCTTT
-	-	TRBJ2-3	TRBV28	CASSLGPTDTQYF	TGTGCCAGCAGTCTGGGCCCAACAGATACGCAGTATTTT
TRBD1	-	TRBJ1-4	TRBV7-9	CASSLQGAGWEKLFF	TGTGCCAGCAGCTTACAGGGGGCAGGATGGGAAAAACTGTTTTTT
-	-	TRBJ2-1	TRBV11-3	CASSLEPGEYNEQFF	TGTGCCAGCAGCTTAGAGCCGGGAGAATACAATGAGCAGTTCTTC
-	few	TRBJ1-2	TRBV7-9	CSSSLDSSGYTF	TGTTCCAGCAGCTTAGACAGTTCTGGCTACACCTTC
-	-	TRBJ1-5	TRBV12-5	CASAPSGGRGYQPQHF	TGTGCTAGTGCCCCCTCGGGGGGGAGGGGGTATCAGCCCCAGCATTTT
-	-	TRBJ1-1	TRBV6-5	CASRPYRNTEAFF	TGTGCCAGCAGGCCCTATAGGAACACTGAAGCTTTCTTT
TRBD2	-	TRBJ2-2	TRBV7-9	CASEQASGNTGELFF	TGTGCCAGCGAGCAGGCTAGCGGGAACACCGGGGAGCTGTTTTTT
-	-	TRBJ1-2	TRBV29-1	CSVEQGNNYGYTF	TGCAGCGTTGAACAGGGGAACAACTATGGCTACACCTTC
TRBD2	once	TRBJ2-5	TRBV7-6	CASSLVVPGGTQYF	TGTGCCAGCAGCTTAGTAGTACCGGGGGGGACCCAGTACTTC
-	-	TRBJ1-1	TRBV19	CASSRYGRGILNTEAFF	TGTGCCAGTAGTAGGTACGGCAGGGGCATATTGAACACTGAAGCTTTCTTT
TRBD2	-	TRBJ2-1	TRBV7-9	CASSLVRDYPYNEQFF	TGTGCCAGCAGCTTAGTCCGGGACTACCCCTACAATGAGCAGTTCTTC
-	once	TRBJ1-1	TRBV7-9	CASSEGRALNTEAFF	TGTGCCAGCAGCGAGGGGAGGGCGCTGAACACTGAAGCTTTCTTT
-	-	TRBJ2-7	TRBV21-1	CASSKGYEQYF	TGTGCCAGCAGCAAAGGGTACGAGCAGTACTTC
TRBD1	-	TRBJ2-7	TRBV19	CASTGTGGYEQYF	TGTGCCAGTACCGGGACAGGGGGCTACGAGCAGTACTTC
TRBD1	-	TRBJ1-2	TRBV5-8	CASSPWGGTGNGYTF	TGTGCCAGCAGCCCGTGGGGCGGGACAGGGAATGGCTACACCTTC
TRBD1	few	TRBJ2-7	TRBV27	CASSLNRGYEQYF	TGTGCCAGCAGTTTAAACAGGGGTTACGAGCAGTACTTC
-	-	TRBJ1-1	TRBV29-1	CSVFWGGAEAFF	TGCAGCGTGTTCTGGGGGGGGGCTGAAGCTTTCTTT
TRBD2	-	TRBJ2-7	TRBV18	CASSFIAGPSYEQYF	TGTGCCAGCTCCTTTATAGCGGGGCCATCCTACGAGCAGTACTTC
TRBD2	-	TRBJ2-7	TRBV30	CAWSGLAGYEQYF	TGTGCCTGGAGCGGGCTAGCGGGGTACGAGCAGTACTTC
TRBD1	-	TRBJ2-2	TRBV7-9	CASSPAYGTGGISGELFF	TGTGCCAGCAGCCCCGCCTATGGGACAGGGGGCATCAGCGGGGAGCTGTTTTTT
-	few	TRBJ2-1	TRBV29-1	CSVGGQGNEQFF	TGCAGCGTTGGGGGGCAGGGTAATGAGCAGTTCTTC
-	-	TRBJ2-1	TRBV4-3	CASSRNGRTWDEQFF	TGCGCCAGCAGCCGCAACGGACGGACTTGGGATGAGCAGTTCTTC
-	-	TRBJ2-3	TRBV30	CAWSVQKGTDTQYF	TGTGCCTGGAGTGTACAAAAGGGGACAGATACGCAGTATTTT
TRBD1	-	TRBJ2-3	TRBV30	CAFGQGATDPSTDTQYF	TGTGCCTTCGGACAGGGTGCCACAGACCCTAGCACAGATACGCAGTATTTT
TRBD1	-	TRBJ1-2	TRBV6-1	CASNDRVVRYGYTF	TGTGCCAGCAACGACAGGGTTGTACGCTATGGCTACACCTTC
-	-	TRBJ2-1	TRBV28	CATYGGASYNEQFF	TGTGCCACCTATGGGGGGGCCTCCTACAATGAGCAGTTCTTC
TRBD1	-	TRBJ2-3	TRBV20-1	CSADRVDTQYF	TGCAGTGCAGACAGGGTAGATACGCAGTATTTT
TRBD1	-	TRBJ1-6	TRBV5-6	CASSYLTGAKNSPLHF	TGTGCCAGCAGCTATTTGACAGGGGCCAAGAATTCACCCCTCCACTTT
-	once	TRBJ1-2	TRBV7-2	CASSFLSVASNYGYTF	TGTGCCAGCAGCTTTCTGTCGGTAGCCTCAAACTATGGCTACACCTTC
-	-	TRBJ1-1	TRBV7-3	CASSLGGVNTEAFF	TGTGCCAGCAGCTTGGGGGGGGTGAACACTGAAGCTTTCTTT
TRBD1	-	TRBJ1-2	TRBV14	CASSQDKGTGLGYTF	TGTGCCAGCAGCCAAGATAAAGGGACAGGGCTTGGCTACACCTTC
-	-	TRBJ2-7	TRBV14	CASSQRYEQYF	TGTGCCAGCAGCCAACGCTACGAGCAGTACTTC
-	-	TRBJ2-7	TRBV5-1	CASSLAFLSGRNSYEQYF	TGCGCCAGCAGCTTGGCCTTTTTGTCGGGGAGGAACTCCTACGAGCAGTACTTC
-	-	TRBJ2-3	TRBV7-2	CASSFLDSRGDTQYF	TGTGCCAGCAGCTTCCTAGACTCGCGGGGAGATACGCAGTATTTT
TRBD2	-	TRBJ2-2	TRBV9	CASSATSGGTGELFF	TGTGCCAGCAGCGCTACTAGCGGGGGCACCGGGGAGCTGTTTTTT
TRBD2	-	TRBJ2-7	TRBV7-9	CASSLGGLAGEQYF	TGTGCCAGCAGCTTAGGCGGACTAGCAGGCGAGCAGTACTTT
TRBD1	-	TRBJ1-2	TRBV18	CASSSSGTGSGGYTF	TGTGCCAGCTCAAGCTCCGGGACAGGGTCGGGTGGCTACACCTTC
-	-	TRBJ2-1	TRBV14	CASSIGTPPYNEQFF	TGTGCCAGCAGCATCGGGACTCCTCCCTACAATGAGCAGTTCTTC
-	few	TRBJ1-1	TRBV29-1	CSVGPQENTEAFF	TGCAGCGTGGGCCCACAGGAGAACACTGAAGCTTTCTTT
TRBD1	-	TRBJ2-7	TRBV28	CASLRDRGLSEQYF	TGTGCCAGCCTCCGGGACAGGGGGCTTAGCGAGCAGTACTTC
TRBD2	-	TRBJ2-2	TRBV11-1	CASSPRGSGGVGELFF	TGTGCCAGCAGCCCCCGGGGAAGCGGGGGAGTCGGGGAGCTGTTTTTT
TRBD2	few	TRBJ2-1	TRBV14	CASSPERGTLYNEQFF	TGTGCCAGCAGCCCCGAGCGGGGGACCCTCTACAATGAGCAGTTCTTC
-	-	TRBJ1-2	TRBV7-9	CASSLAGGGSLDYGYTF	TGTGCCAGCAGCTTAGCGGGAGGTGGGTCCTTGGACTATGGCTACACCTTC
TRBD2	-	TRBJ2-2	TRBV7-8	CASSLALRLASNTGELFF	TGTGCCAGCAGCTTAGCGCTCCGACTAGCGTCGAACACCGGGGAGCTGTTTTTT
TRBD2	-	TRBJ2-1	TRBV4-1	CASSQYGSSGYNEQFF	TGCGCCAGCAGCCAATACGGCTCTAGCGGCTACAATGAGCAGTTCTTC
-	-	TRBJ2-3	TRBV7-2	CASSSRGADTQYF	TGTGCCAGCAGCTCCAGGGGGGCGGATACGCAGTATTTT
-	-	TRBJ2-7	TRBV11-2	CASSLDMRYLFEQYF	TGTGCCAGCAGCTTAGATATGAGGTATTTGTTCGAGCAGTACTTC
-	-	TRBJ2-7	TRBV11-3	CASSAARGSYEQYF	TGTGCCAGCAGTGCCGCAAGGGGCTCCTACGAGCAGTACTTC